These 15 T cell receptor beta chains were all obtained from the same sample, sequenced in a study of shared clonotypes between healthy human individuals. TCRdb's copy holds only in-frame clones and misses some; the assay was immunoSEQ multiplex PCR. This sample has millions of clones, with just over 90% found just once. The material sequenced was naive CD4+ T cells sorted from blood. Indicated subset: CD45RA+ positively selected. These receptors originate from a man younger than 35 in good health.

The J gene is TRBJ2-7, the V gene TRBV7-9, with D perhaps TRBD1 or TRBD2 (5 bases each). V was pared by 5 bases and J by 5 bases, with 13 bases between. Germline V gene data show CDR1 as SEHNR and CDR2 as FQNEAQ (reference sequence). The CDR3 extends over 13 amino acids. The CDR3 DNA reads as TGTGCCAGCAGCGAGGACACGGGAAACGAGCAGTACTTC. Translated: CASSEDTGNEQYF.

V and J are TRBV19 and TRBJ2-1; possible D gene TRBD1, 7 bases. The germline V gene encodes CDR1 LNHDA and CDR2 SQIVND (reference sequence). The CDR3 is 15 residues long. The germline V and J ends were trimmed by 7 bases and 0 bases, with 13 bases remaining between them. CDR3 DNA sequence: TGTGCCAGTATCGGGGGACAGAGCTCCTACAATGAGCAGTTCTTC. Its protein is CASIGGQSSYNEQFF.

CDR3 sequence: CASSRGQLQETQYF. The DNA for the CDR3 is TGTGCCAGCAGCAGGGGACAGCTCCAAGAGACCCAGTACTTC. V is TRBV6-5 and J is TRBJ2-5; TRBD1 agrees at 7 bases. Germline lookup yields CDR1 MNHEY and CDR2 SVGAGI. The CDR3 is 14 residues long. The ends lost 6 bases at V and 1 base at J; junction bases unmatched: 5.

The chain links TRBV7-8 to TRBJ2-4; perhaps D is TRBD1 or TRBD2 (5 bases each). This CDR3 contains 14 residues. Trimming shortened V by 3 bases and J by 4 bases, and 10 bases separated the two germline ends. Germline lookup yields CDR1 SGHVS and CDR2 FQNEAQ. CDR3 DNA: TGTGCCAGCAGCTTCCAGGGAGAGAAAAACATTCAGTACTTC. Translating it yields CASSFQGEKNIQYF.

V is TRBV30 and J is TRBJ2-2; D may match TRBD1 or TRBD2 (5 bases each). The V gene's germline CDR1 is GTSNPN and CDR2 SVGIG (reference sequence). This CDR3 spans 15 amino acids. V gave up 1 base and J gave up 5 bases, with 14 bases separating them. Here the CDR3 DNA reads TGTGCCTGGAGTGGCAGGGCCTGGGGGACCGGGGAGCTGTTTTTT. As protein: CAWSGRAWGTGELFF.

The chain recombines TRBV6-1 with TRBJ2-5; TRBD1 matches at 7 bases. The CDR3 has 15 residues. CDR1 and CDR2 from the germline V gene are MNHNS and SASEGT. The V and J ends lost 6 bases and 0 bases, in that order; junction bases with no gene match: 7. Here the CDR3 DNA reads TGTGCCAGCAGCCCAGGACAGGCCTACCAAGAGACCCAGTACTTC. Amino acids: CASSPGQAYQETQYF.

The chain employs TRBV18 and TRBJ1-1; 7 nucleotides agree with TRBD1. The V and J ends lost 3 bases and 7 bases, in that order; junction bases with no gene match: 5. Per the germline V gene, CDR1 is KGHSH and CDR2 is LQKENI. This CDR3 comprises 13 residues. The CDR3, as DNA: TGTGCCAGCTCACCGCGGACAGGTCTTGAAGCTTTCTTT. It encodes CASSPRTGLEAFF.

The rearrangement links TRBV14 to TRBJ2-1; tentatively, D is TRBD1 (5 bases). Between the trimmed V and J ends, which lost 2 bases and 7 bases, there was a span of 18 bases. The CDR3 spans 16 residues. Germline lookup yields CDR1 SGHDN and CDR2 FVKESK. This chain's CDR3 is CASSQPGQGARNEQFF. The CDR3 coding sequence is TGTGCCAGCAGCCAACCAGGGCAGGGTGCGAGAAATGAGCAGTTCTTC.

The chain has TRBV19 and TRBJ2-3; TRBD2 agrees at 13 bases. The trim removed 3 bases at V and 3 bases at J, leaving 6 bases unmatched. This CDR3 is built from 17 residues. CDR1 is LNHDA, CDR2 SQIVND, per germline (reference sequence). The CDR3 bases are TGTGCCAGTAGTATTACTAGCGGGAGGGCCGGGACAGATACGCAGTATTTT. Its translation is CASSITSGRAGTDTQYF.

The chain has TRBV29-1 and TRBJ2-5; D is possibly TRBD1 or TRBD2 (6 bases each). The CDR3 consists of 12 residues. Trimming removed 5 bases at V and 4 bases at J, with 11 bases between. In germline, CDR1 is SQVTM, CDR2 ANQGSEA. The DNA of the CDR3 is TGCAGCGTTCTGAGGGGGGCAGAGACCCAGTACTTC. Translation: CSVLRGAETQYF.

The genes are TRBV18 and TRBJ1-4; no clear D. This CDR3 spans 15 amino acids. Germline CDR1 KGHSH, CDR2 LQKENI. V gave up 2 bases and J gave up 5 bases, with 12 bases separating them. In nucleotides, the CDR3 is TGTGCCAGCTCACCATTCGGGGATATCAATGAAAAACTGTTTTTT. It is translated as CASSPFGDINEKLFF.

The V call is TRBV18, the J call TRBJ1-3, with D hard to call. CDR3 size: 17 residues. The V end was cut by 4 bases, the J end by 0 bases, with 16 bases between. Germline CDR1 and CDR2: KGHSH and LQKENI. The CDR3 sequence: CASSLAPPTASGNTIYF. The CDR3 nucleotides read TGTGCCAGCTCACTTGCACCCCCCACCGCCTCTGGAAACACCATATATTTT.

V and J are TRBV19 and TRBJ1-5, with a possible D match to TRBD1 (5 bases). CDR3 length: 20 amino acids. V was shortened by 2 bases and J by 3 bases, with 26 bases between the two germline ends. Per the germline V gene, CDR1 is LNHDA and CDR2 is SQIVND (reference sequence). CDR3 amino acids: CASSILGWGLQVMPNQPQHF. DNA of the CDR3: TGTGCCAGTAGTATATTGGGGTGGGGTTTACAGGTTATGCCCAATCAGCCCCAGCATTTT.

V and J are TRBV5-1 and TRBJ1-2; weak D call: TRBD1 (6 bases). Germline V gene data show CDR1 as SGHRS and CDR2 as YFSETQ. The CDR3 covers 20 residues. Between the trimmed V and J ends, which lost 4 bases and 6 bases, there was a span of 34 bases. DNA for the CDR3: TGCGCCAGCAGCCCGGGGACACTCATTTACTCGACACCGAGTTTAAATGGCTACACCTTC. Residues: CASSPGTLIYSTPSLNGYTF.

V is TRBV7-9 and J is TRBJ1-2, with D perhaps matching TRBD1 (5 bases). The V end was cut by 0 bases, the J end by 4 bases, with 9 bases between. Germline V gene lookup returns CDR1 SEHNR and CDR2 FQNEAQ (reference sequence). The CDR3 runs to 14 residues. The CDR3 DNA follows: TGTGCCAGCAGCTTAGCTGAGGGGCCCTATGGCTACACCTTC. This gives the protein CASSLAEGPYGYTF.